The clone carrying this T cell receptor beta chain was counted ten times or more. Its antigen is unidentified. It was through 5'RACE template switching that TCR cDNA was made, with a universal primer site and UMIs added. In TCRdb, the 5' RACE reads were re-called with MiXCR into one record per CDR3 protein. Of under 700,000 distinct CDR3 sequences in the sample, approximately 16% are singletons; the top ten hold approximately 15%. These data belong to a study of T cells after yellow fever vaccination. Study-wide points: In post-booster samples, most primary-vaccination clones reappeared (just under 97% CD4, around 87% CD8). The presence of abundant clonotypes contaminating from the bulk population was possible in FACS-sorted repertoires.

The CDR3 runs 16 residues. Germline loops: CDR1 SGDLS, CDR2 YYNGEE. V shed 0 bases and J shed 1 base, with 11 bases lying between them. This receptor was obtained from a man in his late teens or twenties who received the YFV17D yellow fever vaccine. V usage is TRBV9 and J usage is TRBJ1-3, with D possibly being TRBD1 (5 bases). The source was PBMCs, collected 5 days after the first yellow fever vaccination. The CDR3 bases are TGTGCCAGCAGCGTAGCTAATCCAGGGTCTGGAAACACCATATATTTT. It encodes CASSVANPGSGNTIYF.